This TCR beta chain was found in a study of T cells in tuberculosis. After thawing and overnight rest, PBMC were stained with GMM-loaded CD1B tetramer, viability dye and anti-CD3 for sorting. The lipid loaded on the CD1B tetramers was C32 glucose monomycolate from Rhodococcus equi. Before cryopreservation, the sorted PBMC lost their CD14-expressing monocytes. Approximately 95,000 tetramer-negative cells were sorted from each donor. No alpha-beta pairing information exists for these sequences. Repertoires were generated with immunoSEQ multiplex PCR, while TCRdb's copy carries only in-frame clones and drops some. The table includes approximately 57,000 clones, over 75% detected once. The CDR3 length is 16 residues. V shed 3 bases and J 5 bases; nucleotides not matched to a gene: 7. CDR1 LGHNT and CDR2 FRNRAP come from the germline V gene. Notes on the study in general: Some low-affinity tetramer-binding T cells may be absent from this sample.

This rearrangement joins TRBV12-5 to TRBJ2-3, with 11 positions matching TRBD2. Sequenced material: CD1b-GMM tetramer-negative cells sorted from PBMCs. This TCR derives from an adult woman with latent tuberculosis. The CDR3 nucleotides are TGTGCTAGTGGTTTCTTACTAGCGGGAGTACGAGATACGCAGTATTTT. It translates to CASGFLLAGVRDTQYF.